The TCR beta chain under discussion was sequenced for a study of metastatic and nonmetastatic thyroid tumors. Looking at the study overall: Where malignant and benign thyroid patients were concerned, repertoires were compared across blood and tumor or nodule tissue. Study results and limitations: Relative to benign nodules, malignant thyroid tumors were reportedly characterized by significantly elevated TCR beta diversity in blood and tumor.

All patients were treatment-naive before thyroid surgery. This clone has ten or more counts. The antigen is unknown. The CDR3 is 15 residues long. In germline, CDR1 is MNHEY, CDR2 SMNVEV (reference sequence). V lost 3 bases and J lost 5; bases outside the gene matches: 6. Authors' processing steps: The study built a papillary thyroid cancer distant-metastasis classifier from CDR3 differences across clinicopathological groups. TCRdb called clones again from the PCR reads with MiXCR. These V and J calls are TCRdb output, not the study's own analysis. The sample carries over 70,000 clones, 18% recorded once.

This receptor was obtained from a female donor with papillary thyroid cancer or a benign thyroid nodule (not recorded which). Some clones in this sample may be carry-over from other donors' samples. This rearrangement joins TRBV27 to TRBJ1-4; the match to TRBD1 covers 7 bases. Specimen: blood. In DNA form, the CDR3 reads TGTGCCAGCAGTTTTTGGGGACAGAGGAATGAAAAACTGTTTTTT. Protein sequence: CASSFWGQRNEKLFF.